The 16 T cell receptor beta chains reported below all come from one sample, sequenced in a study of blood T cells in healthy people across ages (dated by TCRdb to about 2015). Library preparation was by 5' RACE. The sequencer listed for this sample is Illumina HiSeq 2500. A second 7 to 11 cycle PCR used a sample-barcoded 5' primer and a J-beta primer mix. TCRdb redid the processing of the public reads, applying fastp at Q25 and MiXCR, and retained in-frame beta chains. CDR3 protein duplicates are merged, each entry listing the most common genes and DNA. The table for this sample lists more than 1.4 million distinct CDR3 sequences; 35% to 45% of them were counted only once. 7% to 9% of the sample comes from the top ten. Sequencing input: blood. Every receptor here comes from a woman aged 18-29 years in good health.

This clonotype has a handful of counts. The V and J genes are TRBV9 and TRBJ1-4; 7 bases are shared with TRBD1. The CDR3 loop spans 16 amino acids. Germline CDR1 and CDR2: SGDLS and YYNGEE. J was trimmed by 0 bases and V by 4 bases; bases with no gene match: 6. In nucleotides, the CDR3 is TGTGCCAGCAGCCTGGGACAGTCCGCAACTAATGAAAAACTGTTTTTT. Translation: CASSLGQSATNEKLFF.

The chain joins TRBV3-1 to TRBJ2-1; no reliable D call. The CDR3 contains 16 residues. The germline V gene encodes CDR1 LGHDT and CDR2 YNNKEL (reference sequence). The V end lost 7 bases, the J end lost 4 bases, and 20 bases lay between the germline ends. The CDR3 region is CASIDPQGGTYNEQFF. The CDR3 nucleotides read TGTGCCAGCATCGACCCCCAAGGCGGTACTTACAATGAGCAGTTCTTC.

This rearrangement joins TRBV2 to TRBJ1-5; the D is unclear. The V end was cut by 7 bases, the J end by 3 bases, with 13 bases between. Germline lookup yields CDR1 SNHLY and CDR2 FYNNEI. This CDR3 has 14 amino acids. In DNA form, the CDR3 reads TGTGCCAGCACGGCGCGGGAGTACAATCAGCCCCAGCATTTT. This codes for CASTAREYNQPQHF.

This clonotype showed up many times. The chain couples TRBV12-3 or TRBV12-4 to TRBJ1-2; D gene unclear. V lost 4 bases to trimming and J lost 8 bases, with 14 bases between them. The CDR3 is 13 residues long. The CDR3 DNA follows: TGTGCCAGCAGTTCCGACATGCTTGCAGGCTACACCTTC. Translating it yields CASSSDMLAGYTF.

This clonotype occurred a few times. It may be a read error: a sequence one base away is much more abundant. This chain joins TRBV28 and TRBJ2-7; no clear D. The germline V gene encodes CDR1 MDHEN and CDR2 SYDVKM. Trimming cost V 4 bases and J 7 bases, with 14 bases left between them. The CDR3 loop spans 13 amino acids. The CDR3 coding sequence is TGTGCCAGCAGTTGGATAGGGTCCAATGAGCAGTACTTC. The encoded protein is CASSWIGSNEQYF.

The chain couples TRBV7-2 to TRBJ2-2; tentatively, D is TRBD1 or TRBD2 (7 bases each). The CDR3 totals 15 residues. The germline V gene encodes CDR1 SGHTA and CDR2 FQGNSA. Trimming stripped 5 bases from V and 6 bases from J, with 16 bases between. In DNA, the CDR3 is TGTGCCAGCAGCCAAACCAGGGGGAGGGCCGGGGAGCTGTTTTTT. Translating it yields CASSQTRGRAGELFF.

In its sample, this clonotype was seen a few times. This chain's CDR3 is CASSQKTGGSYEQYF. Here the CDR3 DNA reads TGCGCCAGCAGCCAAAAAACAGGGGGCTCCTACGAGCAGTACTTC. This rearrangement joins TRBV4-1 to TRBJ2-7, with 8 bases lining up with TRBD1. The V and J ends lost 2 bases and 0 bases, in that order; junction bases with no gene match: 3. Germline CDR1 MGHRA, CDR2 YSYEKL. The CDR3 totals 15 residues.

This chain uses TRBV7-2 with TRBJ1-1, with D hard to call. Germline CDR1 and CDR2: SGHTA and FQGNSA. Trimming stripped 3 bases from V and 5 bases from J, with 13 bases between. The CDR3 has 14 residues. CDR3 sequence (DNA): TGTGCCAGCAGCTTTGAATCCCCGGGTACTGAAGCTTTCTTT. Translating gives CASSFESPGTEAFF.

There are a few counts of this clonotype. The rearrangement links TRBV20-1 to TRBJ1-6; D perhaps matches TRBD1 (5 bases). V was cut by 0 bases and J by 10 bases, with 13 bases left in between. In germline, CDR1 is DFQATT, CDR2 SNEGSKA (reference sequence). The CDR3 extends over 14 amino acids. Written as DNA, the CDR3 is TGCAGTGCTAGAGATATGGGACGAGGATCACCCCTCCACTTT. It yields the protein CSARDMGRGSPLHF.

This chain uses TRBV9 with TRBJ2-1; D may be TRBD1 or TRBD2 (5 bases each). The germline V gene encodes CDR1 SGDLS and CDR2 YYNGEE. This CDR3 spans 17 amino acids. V gave up 2 bases and J gave up 8 bases, with 23 bases separating them. This CDR3 reads CASSVAMRGFGDDEQFF. The CDR3 DNA is TGTGCCAGCAGCGTGGCAATGAGGGGATTCGGGGATGATGAGCAGTTCTTC.

The chain is built from TRBV27 and TRBJ2-3; D gene uncertain. Germline V gives CDR1 MNHEY, CDR2 SMNVEV (reference sequence). This CDR3 is 14 amino acids long. V lost 5 bases to trimming and J lost 6 bases, with 15 bases between them. The CDR3 region is CASSPNVGLDTQYF. CDR3 nucleotide sequence: TGTGCCAGCAGTCCCAATGTTGGGTTGGATACGCAGTATTTT.

The chain uses TRBV28 and TRBJ1-5; 7 bases are shared with TRBD1. V shed 3 bases, J shed 5 bases, and the junction held 10 bases outside the gene matches. Germline CDR1 and CDR2: MDHEN and SYDVKM. The CDR3 loop spans 16 amino acids. This CDR3 reads CASSFRTGKGHQPQHF. The CDR3, as DNA: TGTGCCAGCAGTTTCCGGACAGGAAAGGGGCATCAGCCCCAGCATTTT. Supplemented by reference TRBV28 and TRBJ1-5, the full variable domain reads DVKVTQSSRYLVKRTGEKVFLECVQDMDHENMFWYRQDPGLGLRLIYFSYDVKMKEKGDIPEGYSVSREKKERFSLILESASTNQTSMYLCASSFRTGKGHQPQHFGDGTRLSIL.

The rearrangement links TRBV6-6 to TRBJ1-5; TRBD1 matches 9 bases. Germline CDR1 MNHNY, CDR2 SVGAGI (reference sequence). The CDR3 is made up of 14 amino acids. V trimming: 10 bases; J trimming: 7 bases; junction bases outside the gene matches: 11. This CDR3 is CATLPGTGSQPQHF. In DNA form, the CDR3 reads TGTGCCACCTTGCCCGGGACAGGGTCCCAGCCCCAGCATTTT.

The chain uses TRBV6-5 and TRBJ2-1; a possible D gene is TRBD2 (7 bases). Germline V gene data show CDR1 as MNHEY and CDR2 as SVGAGI. The CDR3 consists of 17 residues. V was trimmed by 2 bases and J by 10 bases, leaving 24 bases between them. The CDR3 bases are TGTGCCAGCAGTTACCCAGGGCGGGGGCCAAATGCATACGAGCAGTTCTTC. Protein sequence: CASSYPGRGPNAYEQFF.

The chain couples TRBV4-1 to TRBJ2-4; perhaps TRBD1 as D (5 bases). The DNA matches TRBJ2-7 better at its end, which makes the J call doubtful. Looked up from germline, CDR1 is MGHRA and CDR2 is YSYEKL. The CDR3 is made up of 16 amino acids. CDR3 nucleotides: TGCGCCAGCAGCCAAGATATCCAGGGTGGACGCTACGAGCAGTACTTC. Translating it yields CASSQDIQGGRYEQYF.

The rearrangement joins TRBV5-1 to TRBJ2-7; D may be TRBD1 (6 bases). Germline-derived CDR1 and CDR2 are SGHRS and YFSETQ. The V end was cut by 4 bases, the J end by 0 bases, with 20 bases between. This CDR3 is 17 amino acids long. The CDR3 is CASSESRDTISSYEQYF. The CDR3 DNA follows: TGCGCCAGCAGCGAAAGCCGGGACACTATTAGCTCCTACGAGCAGTACTTC.